The next 24 T cell receptor beta chains were all read from a single sample in a study of radiotherapy plus CTLA-4 blockade in lung cancer. Some clones are missing from TCRdb's copy, which holds only in-frame ones; the method was immunoSEQ multiplex PCR. Of 35,000 to 40,000 clones listed, approximately 83% were seen once; the top ten hold 20% to 25%. The sequencing here drew on peripheral blood, taken from a patient treated with radiotherapy plus ipilimumab. These receptors came from a human donor with non-small cell lung cancer whose response to radiotherapy plus ipilimumab could not be evaluated.

This chain connects TRBV7-2 to TRBJ1-1; 8 nucleotides align to TRBD1. V was pared by 3 bases and J by 1 base, with 1 base of the junction left unmatched. Per germline, CDR1 SGHTA and CDR2 FQGNSA. The CDR3 has 14 amino acids. The chain's CDR3 is CASSLTGANTEAFF. DNA for the CDR3: TGTGCCAGCAGCTTGACAGGGGCGAACACTGAAGCTTTCTTT.

This clone was recorded only once. The chain links TRBV2 to TRBJ1-2, with D unclear. The germline CDR1 and CDR2 sequences are SNHLY and FYNNEI. This CDR3 is 13 amino acids long. Deletions cut 1 base from V and 2 bases from J, with 5 bases between. The CDR3 bases are TGTGCCAGCAGTGAAGGTCAGAACTATGGCTACACCTTC. Amino acids: CASSEGQNYGYTF.

The V and J genes are TRBV5-1 and TRBJ2-1; 13 bases line up with TRBD2. CDR3 length: 16 amino acids. Trimming removed 4 bases from V and 5 bases from J; junction bases left unmatched: 6. Germline assignment: CDR1 SGHRS and CDR2 YFSETQ. The DNA of the CDR3 is TGCGCCAGCAGCATGGGGGGGACTAGCGGGGACAATGAGCAGTTCTTC. It codes for CASSMGGTSGDNEQFF.

The chain carries TRBV11-1 and TRBJ2-7; D call uncertain. There are 12 residues in the CDR3. V lost 4 bases, J lost 4 bases, and 8 bases lay in between. Germline V gives CDR1 SGHAT, CDR2 FQDESV (reference sequence). CDR3 in DNA: TGTGCCAGCAGCTCCACGCGGTACGAGCAGTACTTC. Its protein product is CASSSTRYEQYF.

There are a few counts of this clone. The rearrangement links TRBV6-6 to TRBJ2-7, with D possibly matching TRBD2 (5 bases). Germline CDR1 and CDR2: MNHNY and SVGAGI (reference sequence). The CDR3 loop spans 14 amino acids. V gave up 2 bases and J gave up 2 bases, with 10 bases separating them. CDR3 coding DNA: TGTGCCAGCAGTTACCGAGGGTTCCCCTACGAGCAGTACTTC. Translating it yields CASSYRGFPYEQYF.

The genes are TRBV10-2 and TRBJ1-5; D not certain. This CDR3 is 13 amino acids long. Trimming took off 6 bases at V and 7 bases at J, with 13 bases between the two ends. Germline lookup yields CDR1 WSHSY and CDR2 SAAADI. The chain's CDR3 is CASSFEQWQPQHF. In DNA, the CDR3 is TGCGCCAGCAGCTTTGAACAGTGGCAGCCCCAGCATTTT.

The V and J genes are TRBV5-6 and TRBJ2-5, with D uncertain. V was clipped by 0 bases and J by 3 bases, with 6 bases between them. CDR1 and CDR2 from the germline V gene are SGHDT and YYEEEE. This CDR3 has 13 residues. The CDR3 is CASSLGLKETQYF. The CDR3 DNA reads as TGTGCCAGCAGCTTGGGGCTTAAAGAGACCCAGTACTTC.

The CDR3 region has the DNA TGTGCCAGCAGCCCAAACAGGGCCCCCTACAATGAGCAGTTCTTC. Amino acid sequence: CASSPNRAPYNEQFF. The chain employs TRBV9 and TRBJ2-1, with D perhaps matching TRBD1 (6 bases). V dropped 4 bases and J dropped 2 bases, with 13 bases sitting between them. The germline V gene has CDR1 SGDLS and CDR2 YYNGEE. The CDR3 runs 15 residues.

V and J are TRBV9 and TRBJ2-1; tentative D call: TRBD2 (6 bases). The CDR3 length is 15 residues. Germline V gene sequence: CDR1 SGDLS, CDR2 YYNGEE. Trimming shortened V by 0 bases and J by 8 bases, and 15 bases separated the two germline ends. The CDR3 reads CASSVGVAASHEQFF. CDR3 bases: TGTGCCAGCAGCGTAGGAGTAGCGGCATCCCATGAGCAGTTCTTC.

The genes are TRBV28 and TRBJ2-2, with a weak D call TRBD1 (6 bases). Trimming pared 6 bases from V and 1 base from J, leaving 12 bases between. Germline lookup yields CDR1 MDHEN and CDR2 SYDVKM. The CDR3 spans 15 residues. This CDR3 is CASRDVGQNTGELFF. DNA of the CDR3: TGTGCCAGCAGGGACGTGGGACAGAACACCGGGGAGCTGTTTTTT.

The chain is built from TRBV6-1 and TRBJ1-5; no clear D gene. Per the germline V gene, CDR1 is MNHNS and CDR2 is SASEGT. Trimming took 6 bases from V and 7 from J, leaving 10 bases between them. The length of the CDR3 is 12 residues. The CDR3 region has the DNA TGTGCCAGCAGGATGGAGGGCCAGCCCCAGCATTTT. This sequence encodes CASRMEGQPQHF.

This clone counts as large. The V call is TRBV6-4, the J call TRBJ2-3; perhaps TRBD2 as D (6 bases). Germline lookup yields CDR1 MRHNA and CDR2 SNTAGT. The CDR3 has 14 amino acids. V lost 6 bases to trimming and J lost 7 bases, with 17 bases between them. This CDR3 is CASSEEGAVHTQYF. The CDR3 DNA reads TGTGCCAGCAGCGAGGAGGGCGCGGTCCATACGCAGTATTTT.

V is TRBV28 and J is TRBJ2-7; the D gene is possibly TRBD1 (6 bases). V shed 6 bases and J shed 2 bases, with 14 bases lying between them. CDR1 and CDR2 (germline): MDHEN, SYDVKM. The CDR3 runs 14 residues. The CDR3 spells CASRGWGRTYEQYF. CDR3 bases: TGTGCCAGCAGGGGATGGGGGCGGACCTACGAGCAGTACTTC.

This clone was picked up a small number of times. One junction end does not reproduce the germline sequence, and a read error may be involved. Other DNA sequences of this sample code for an identical CDR3. The rearrangement uses TRBV29-1 and TRBJ2-2; possible D gene TRBD2, 5 bases. From germline, CDR1 is SQVTM and CDR2 ANQGSEA. CDR3 length equals 11 residues. Written as DNA, the CDR3 is TGCAGCGTTGAAGGGGCCGGGGAGTTGTTTTTT. Translation: CSVEGAGELFF.

CDR3 amino acids: CASSPPIANYGYTF. CDR3 coding DNA: TGTGCCAGCTCACCACCTATAGCCAACTATGGCTACACCTTC. The chain couples TRBV18 to TRBJ1-2; D ambiguous. Germline values: CDR1 KGHSH, CDR2 LQKENI. The CDR3 is 14 amino acids. V lost 0 bases and J lost 2, with 7 bases in between. The whole variable domain, filled in from reference TRBV18 and TRBJ1-2, reads NAGVMQNPRHLVRRRGQEARLRCSPMKGHSHVYWYRQLPEEGLKFMVYLQKENIIDESGMPKERFSAEFPKEGPSILRIQQVVRGDSAAYFCASSPPIANYGYTFGSGTRLTVV.

The chain is built from TRBV9 and TRBJ2-5; possibly TRBD1 for D (6 bases). The germline gives CDR1 SGDLS, CDR2 YYNGEE. The length of the CDR3 is 15 residues. Trimming removed 0 bases at V and 4 bases at J, with 13 bases between. The CDR3 bases are TGTGCCAGCAGCGTAGCTAGCACAGGGCGAGAGACCCAGTACTTC. It translates to CASSVASTGRETQYF.

V usage is TRBV11-1 and J usage is TRBJ2-3, with TRBD2 identical over 11 bases. Per the germline V gene, CDR1 is SGHAT and CDR2 is FQDESV (reference sequence). The CDR3 totals 15 residues. V trimming: 4 bases; J trimming: 3 bases; junction bases outside the gene matches: 3. The chain's CDR3 is CASSSSGGWTDTQYF. CDR3 DNA sequence: TGTGCCAGCAGCTCTAGCGGGGGGTGGACAGATACGCAGTATTTT.

This rearrangement joins TRBV23-1 to TRBJ2-5; possible D gene TRBD2, 5 bases. TRBV23-1 counts as an open reading frame of uncertain function. The length of the CDR3 is 13 residues. The ends were cut back, 0 bases at V and 11 bases at J, with 13 bases in the middle. The CDR3 region is CASSQSRVWEQYF. In nucleotides, the CDR3 is TGCGCCAGCAGTCAATCTCGGGTTTGGGAGCAGTACTTC.

The chain recombines TRBV28 with TRBJ2-5, with TRBD1 identical over 9 bases. V trimming: 6 bases; J trimming: 4 bases; junction bases outside the gene matches: 9. The CDR3 length is 15 residues. CDR1 and CDR2 (germline): MDHEN, SYDVKM. The CDR3 region is CASRSRDRARETQYF. CDR3 nucleotides: TGTGCCAGCAGATCCCGGGACAGGGCCCGAGAGACCCAGTACTTC.

J is TRBJ1-5 and V is TRBV5-6; D possibly corresponds to TRBD1 (5 bases). The V gene's germline CDR1 is SGHDT and CDR2 YYEEEE. This CDR3 has 15 residues. Trimming removed 0 bases from V and 7 bases from J, with 14 bases in between. CDR3 in amino acids: CASSLGGLMPQPQHF. The CDR3 DNA reads TGTGCCAGCAGCTTGGGGGGACTTATGCCCCAGCCCCAGCATTTT.

CDR3 coding DNA: TGTGCCACCAGCAGAGCTGACAGGAGCTCCTACGAGCAGTACTTC. Protein sequence: CATSRADRSSYEQYF. The chain combines TRBV15 with TRBJ2-7, with D possibly matching TRBD1 (6 bases). Trimming pared 1 base from V and 0 bases from J, leaving 10 bases between. Germline loops: CDR1 LNHNV, CDR2 YYDKDF (reference sequence). This CDR3 is built from 15 residues. Full variable domain (missing parts from reference TRBV15 and TRBJ2-7): DAMVIQNPRYQVTQFGKPVTLSCSQTLNHNVMYWYQQKSSQAPKLLFHYYDKDFNNEADTPDNFQSRRPNTSFCFLDIRSPGLGDTAMYLCATSRADRSSYEQYFGPGTRLTVT.

The gene calls are TRBV6-5 and TRBJ2-5, with a possible D match to TRBD1 (6 bases). Germline CDR1 reads MNHEY; CDR2 reads SVGAGI. The CDR3 runs 16 residues. The V and J ends lost 3 bases and 4 bases respectively, with 18 bases between them. DNA for the CDR3: TGTGCCAGCAGTTATTCCGGGACACCTAAACCAGAGACCCAGTACTTC. Translated, it gives CASSYSGTPKPETQYF.

V gene TRBV7-2 combines with J gene TRBJ1-2, with TRBD1 matching 7 bases. Germline V gene sequence: CDR1 SGHTA, CDR2 FQGNSA. The CDR3 extends over 17 amino acids. The trim removed 0 bases at V and 7 bases at J, leaving 14 bases unmatched. The CDR3 nucleotides are TGTGCCAGCAGCTTAGCCCCCCGGGACAGAGGCCCAGGTGGCTACACCTTC. Its translation is CASSLAPRDRGPGGYTF.

The chain joins TRBV6-5 to TRBJ2-5; D is possibly TRBD1 (5 bases). Trimming left V 0 bases short and J 5 bases short, with 13 bases between. CDR3 size: 15 residues. CDR1 is MNHEY and CDR2 is SVGAGI in the germline V gene. The CDR3 loop is CASSYSLGARETQYF. The CDR3 DNA sequence: TGTGCCAGCAGTTACTCGTTAGGGGCGAGGGAGACCCAGTACTTC.